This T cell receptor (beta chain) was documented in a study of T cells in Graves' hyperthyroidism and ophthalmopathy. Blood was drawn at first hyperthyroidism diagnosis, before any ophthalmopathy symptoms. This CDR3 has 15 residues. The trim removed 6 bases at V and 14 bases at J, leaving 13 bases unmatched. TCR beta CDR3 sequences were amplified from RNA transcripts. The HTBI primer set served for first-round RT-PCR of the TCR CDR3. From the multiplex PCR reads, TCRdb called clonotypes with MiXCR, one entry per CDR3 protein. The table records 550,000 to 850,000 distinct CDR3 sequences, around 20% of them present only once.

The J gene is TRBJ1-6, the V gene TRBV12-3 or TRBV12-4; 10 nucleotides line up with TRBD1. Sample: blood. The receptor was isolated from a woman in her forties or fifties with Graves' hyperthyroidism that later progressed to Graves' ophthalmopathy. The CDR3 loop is CASSQVPGQGLSLHF. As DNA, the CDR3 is TGTGCCAGCAGCCAAGTCCCGGGACAGGGGTTATCCCTCCACTTT.